The T cell receptor (beta chain) under discussion was sequenced for a study of T-cell reconstitution after alpha-beta-depleted transplantation in children. This clonotype occurred many times. A TCRbeta library incorporating unique molecular identifiers was prepared. TCRdb re-called the PCR reads through MiXCR, storing one row per CDR3 protein. The sample holds about 600,000 distinct CDR3 sequences, over 9.5% seen once. The CDR3 extends over 14 amino acids. Looked up from germline, CDR1 is MNHEY and CDR2 is SVGEGT. V gave up 7 bases and J gave up 5 bases; unmatched junction bases: 5. The receptor was isolated from a human donor who donated a stem cell graft to a child with acute myeloid leukemia. The chain recombines TRBV6-2 or TRBV6-3 with TRBJ2-7; 13 nucleotides align to TRBD2. The sequenced sample was PBMCs from the stem cell graft donor, obtained from the stem cell graft. The CDR3 here is CASIDGLAGDEQYF. The CDR3 DNA reads TGTGCCAGCATCGATGGACTAGCGGGAGACGAGCAGTACTTC.